Reported below is one T cell receptor (beta chain). Original handling: Reference gene primer amplification gave nucleated cell count estimates. Generated by immunoSEQ multiplex PCR, the TCRdb table keeps only in-frame clones and is missing some. That table supplies the V and J calls and clone size; D and trimming were determined from the DNA. The sample carries about 300,000 clones, approximately 90% recorded once. The entry originates in a study of blood T cell repertoires in COVID-19. Study-level information: From the United States, Italy and Spain came samples of acute and convalescent COVID-19. PBMCs, B-cell-depleted T cells, or T cells were the source of the cDNA or gDNA that made up the material.

There are 11 residues in the CDR3. The trim removed 4 bases at V and 7 bases at J, leaving 1 base unmatched. Germline loops: CDR1 SGDLS, CDR2 YYNGEE. The Seattle site enrolled patients during active infection and followed them longitudinally. The chain has TRBV9 and TRBJ1-1; 7 positions agree with TRBD1. What was sequenced was peripheral blood. The clonotype was recovered from a woman aged 45-65 years with COVID-19, enrolled during active disease. The CDR3 nucleotides are TGTGCCAGCAGCCGACAGGGTGAAGCTTTCTTT. Protein sequence: CASSRQGEAFF.